These 2 T cell receptor beta chains came from one sample sequenced in a study of blood T cell repertoires in COVID-19. Clones were read by immunoSEQ multiplex PCR, and TCRdb kept only the in-frame ones, dropping some. The sample includes 380,000 or so clones, 70% to 90% of them seen just once. The sample consisted of PBMCs or T cells enriched from blood (not recorded which). All receptors come from a woman in her twenties or thirties with acute COVID-19.

V is TRBV3-1 (or the pseudogene TRBV3-2) and J is TRBJ2-1, with TRBD2 matching over 10 bases. Germline V gives CDR1 LGHDT, CDR2 YNNKEL (reference sequence). This CDR3 comprises 16 residues. The V gene end was trimmed by 3 bases and the J gene end by 4 bases; junction bases not matched to a gene: 6. The CDR3 is CASSQSSAGGYNEQFF. The CDR3 DNA reads as TGTGCCAGCAGCCAGTCTTCAGCGGGGGGGTACAATGAGCAGTTCTTC.

The chain employs TRBV7-9 and TRBJ1-4; 7 positions match TRBD1. J was trimmed by 7 bases and V by 0 bases; bases with no gene match: 8. In germline, CDR1 is SEHNR, CDR2 FQNEAQ (reference sequence). The CDR3 runs 16 residues. The CDR3 DNA follows: TGTGCCAGCAGCTTAGCGCAAACAGGGGAAGGTGAAAAACTGTTTTTT. Encoded protein: CASSLAQTGEGEKLFF. The whole variable domain, remainder taken from reference TRBV7-9 and TRBJ1-4, is DTGVSQNPRHKITKRGQNVTFRCDPISEHNRLYWYRQTLGQGPEFLTYFQNEAQLEKSRLLSDRFSAERPKGSFSTLEIQRTEQGDSAMYLCASSLAQTGEGEKLFFGSGTQLSVL.